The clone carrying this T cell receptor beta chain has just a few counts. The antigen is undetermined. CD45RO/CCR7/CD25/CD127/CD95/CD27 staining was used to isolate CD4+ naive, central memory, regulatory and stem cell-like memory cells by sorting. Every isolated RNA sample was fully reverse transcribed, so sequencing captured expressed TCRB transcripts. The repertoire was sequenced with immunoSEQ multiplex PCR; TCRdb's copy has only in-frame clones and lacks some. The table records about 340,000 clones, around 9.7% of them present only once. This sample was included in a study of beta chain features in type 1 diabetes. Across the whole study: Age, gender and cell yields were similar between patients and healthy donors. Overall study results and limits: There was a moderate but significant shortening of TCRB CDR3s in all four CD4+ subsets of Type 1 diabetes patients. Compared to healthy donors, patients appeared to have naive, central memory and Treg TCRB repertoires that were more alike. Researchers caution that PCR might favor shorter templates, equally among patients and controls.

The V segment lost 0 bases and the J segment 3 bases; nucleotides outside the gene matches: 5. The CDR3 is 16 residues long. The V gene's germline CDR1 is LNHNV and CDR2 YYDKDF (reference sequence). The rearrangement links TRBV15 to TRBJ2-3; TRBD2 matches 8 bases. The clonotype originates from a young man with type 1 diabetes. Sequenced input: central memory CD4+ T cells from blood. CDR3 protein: CATSRDPGLGTDTQYF. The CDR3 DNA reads TGTGCCACCAGCAGAGACCCGGGACTAGGGACAGATACGCAGTATTTT.